This paragraph covers one TCR beta chain sequence. Profiling relied on immunoSEQ multiplex PCR, and the TCRdb table lists in-frame clones only, not all of them. This table has over 10,000 clones, about 86% appearing once. The CDR3 covers 12 residues. Germline loops: CDR1 SGHVS, CDR2 FQNEAQ. V shed 5 bases and J shed 5 bases, with 7 bases lying between them. The data belong to a study of technical replicates of blood from a handful of donors. The source material was PBMCs. This receptor was identified in a human donor in good health. This chain connects TRBV7-8 to TRBJ1-5, with a tentative D call TRBD1 (6 bases). CDR3 protein: CASSPGDQPQHF. The CDR3 DNA sequence: TGTGCCAGCAGCCCAGGGGATCAGCCCCAGCATTTT.